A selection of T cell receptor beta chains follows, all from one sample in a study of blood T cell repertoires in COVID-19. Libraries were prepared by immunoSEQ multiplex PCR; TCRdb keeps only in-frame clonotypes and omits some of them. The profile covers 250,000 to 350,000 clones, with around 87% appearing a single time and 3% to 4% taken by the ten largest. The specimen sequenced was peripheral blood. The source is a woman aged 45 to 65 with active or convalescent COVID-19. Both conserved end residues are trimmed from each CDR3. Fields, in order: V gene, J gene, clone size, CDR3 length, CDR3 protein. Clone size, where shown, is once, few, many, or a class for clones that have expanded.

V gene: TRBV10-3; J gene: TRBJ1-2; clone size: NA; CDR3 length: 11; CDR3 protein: AISPAGHKGYT
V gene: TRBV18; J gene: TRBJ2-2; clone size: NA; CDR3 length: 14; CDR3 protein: ASSLPGLGATGELF
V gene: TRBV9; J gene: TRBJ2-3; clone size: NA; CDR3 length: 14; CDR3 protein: ASSVTGLLSTDTQY
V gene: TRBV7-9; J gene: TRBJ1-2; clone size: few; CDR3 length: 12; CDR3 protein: ASSPRTGSYGYT
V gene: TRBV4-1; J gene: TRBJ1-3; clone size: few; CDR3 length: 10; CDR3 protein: ASSPAANTIY
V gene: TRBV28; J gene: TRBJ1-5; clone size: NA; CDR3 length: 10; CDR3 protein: ASSLPGKPQH
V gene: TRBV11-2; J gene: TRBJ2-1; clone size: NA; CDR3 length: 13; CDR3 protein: ASSLASGLGDEQF
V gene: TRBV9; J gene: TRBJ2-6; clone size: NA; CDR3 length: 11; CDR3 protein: ASSGDWANVLT
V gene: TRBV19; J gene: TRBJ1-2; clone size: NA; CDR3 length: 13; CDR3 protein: ASSVDREDSYGYT
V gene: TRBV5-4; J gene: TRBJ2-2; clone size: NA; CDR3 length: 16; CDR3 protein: ASSPAGSGPVETGELF
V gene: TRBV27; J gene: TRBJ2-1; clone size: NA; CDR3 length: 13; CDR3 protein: ASSLEGGKNNEQF
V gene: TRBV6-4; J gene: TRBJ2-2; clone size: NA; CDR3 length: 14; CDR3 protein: ASSAQLAENTGELF
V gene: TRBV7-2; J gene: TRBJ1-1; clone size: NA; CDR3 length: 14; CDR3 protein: ASSLVNRVPGTEAF
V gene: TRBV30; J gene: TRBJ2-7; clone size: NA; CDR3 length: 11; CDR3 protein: AWTVAGSYEQY
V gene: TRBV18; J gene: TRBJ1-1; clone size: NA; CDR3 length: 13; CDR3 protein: ASSLHRQAGTEAF
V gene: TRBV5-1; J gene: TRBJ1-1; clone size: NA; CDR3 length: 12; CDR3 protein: ASSLLGRNTEAF
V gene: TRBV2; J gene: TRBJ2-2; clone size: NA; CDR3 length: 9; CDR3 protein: ASSRTGELF
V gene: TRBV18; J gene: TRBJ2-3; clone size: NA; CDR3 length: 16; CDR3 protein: ASSGWVSGEGRSDTQY
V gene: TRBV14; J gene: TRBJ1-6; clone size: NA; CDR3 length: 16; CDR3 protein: ASSPTGTGDPLNSPLH
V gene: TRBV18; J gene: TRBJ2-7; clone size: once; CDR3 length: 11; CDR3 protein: ASSPIGASEQY
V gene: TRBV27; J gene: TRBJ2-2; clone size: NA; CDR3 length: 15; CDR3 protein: ASSQRGWTAYTGELF
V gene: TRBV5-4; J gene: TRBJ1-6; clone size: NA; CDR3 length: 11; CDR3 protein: ASSLWGPSPLH